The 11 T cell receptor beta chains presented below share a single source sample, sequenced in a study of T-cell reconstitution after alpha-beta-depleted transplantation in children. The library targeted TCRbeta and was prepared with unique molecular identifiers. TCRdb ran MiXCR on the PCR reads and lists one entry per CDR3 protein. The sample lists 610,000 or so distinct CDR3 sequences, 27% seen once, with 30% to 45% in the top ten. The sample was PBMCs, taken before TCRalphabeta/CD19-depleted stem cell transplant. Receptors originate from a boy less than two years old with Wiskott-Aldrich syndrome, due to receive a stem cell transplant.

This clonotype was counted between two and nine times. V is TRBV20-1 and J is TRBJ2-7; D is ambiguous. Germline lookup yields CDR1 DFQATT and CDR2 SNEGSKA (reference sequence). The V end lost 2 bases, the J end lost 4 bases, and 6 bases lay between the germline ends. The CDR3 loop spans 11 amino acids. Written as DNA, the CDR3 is TGCAGTGCTAGATTGGTGTACGAGCAGTACTTC. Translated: CSARLVYEQYF.

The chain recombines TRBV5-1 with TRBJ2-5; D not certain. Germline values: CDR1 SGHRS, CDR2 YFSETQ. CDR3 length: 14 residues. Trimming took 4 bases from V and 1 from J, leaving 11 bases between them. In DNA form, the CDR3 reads TGCGCCAGCAGCCCTGATGGTGCCCAAGAGACCCAGTACTTC. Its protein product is CASSPDGAQETQYF.

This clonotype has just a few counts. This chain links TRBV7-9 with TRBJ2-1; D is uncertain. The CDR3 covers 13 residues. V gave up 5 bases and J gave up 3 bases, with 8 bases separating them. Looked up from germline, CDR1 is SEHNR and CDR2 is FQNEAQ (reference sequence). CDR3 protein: CASSPRIYNEQFF. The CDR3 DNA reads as TGTGCCAGCAGCCCGAGGATCTACAATGAGCAGTTCTTC.

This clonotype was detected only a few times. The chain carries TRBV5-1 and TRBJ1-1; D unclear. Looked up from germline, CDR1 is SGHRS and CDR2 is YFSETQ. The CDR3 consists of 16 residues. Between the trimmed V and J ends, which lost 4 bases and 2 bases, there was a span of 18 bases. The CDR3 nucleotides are TGCGCCAGCAGCCCGTCGGACGGTGGGGTTAACACTGAAGCTTTCTTT. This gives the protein CASSPSDGGVNTEAFF.

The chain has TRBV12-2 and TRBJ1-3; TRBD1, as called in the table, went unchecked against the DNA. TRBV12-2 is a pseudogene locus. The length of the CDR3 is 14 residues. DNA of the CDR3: TGTGCAAGTCGCTCACTTGACAGGGCGAACACCATATATTTT. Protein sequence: CASRSLDRANTIYF.

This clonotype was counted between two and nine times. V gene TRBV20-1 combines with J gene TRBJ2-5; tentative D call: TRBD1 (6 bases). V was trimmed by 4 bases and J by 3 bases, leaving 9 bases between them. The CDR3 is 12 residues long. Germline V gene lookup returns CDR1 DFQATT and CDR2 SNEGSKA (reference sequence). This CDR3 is CSAKGGKETQYF. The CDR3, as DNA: TGCAGTGCTAAAGGGGGAAAAGAGACCCAGTACTTC.

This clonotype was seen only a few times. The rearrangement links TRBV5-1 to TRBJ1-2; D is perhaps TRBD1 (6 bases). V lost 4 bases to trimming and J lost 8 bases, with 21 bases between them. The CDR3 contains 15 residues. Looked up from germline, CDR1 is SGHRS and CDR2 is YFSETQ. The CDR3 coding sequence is TGCGCCAGCAGCGTGGACAGTAGTAAATCGGGCGGCTACACCTTC. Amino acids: CASSVDSSKSGGYTF.

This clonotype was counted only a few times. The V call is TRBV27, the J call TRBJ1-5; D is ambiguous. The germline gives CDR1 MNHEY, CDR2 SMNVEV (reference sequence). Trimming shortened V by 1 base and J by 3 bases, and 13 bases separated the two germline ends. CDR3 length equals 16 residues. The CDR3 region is CASSLYPGGHNQPQHF. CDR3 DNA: TGTGCCAGCAGTTTATACCCAGGAGGCCACAATCAGCCCCAGCATTTT.

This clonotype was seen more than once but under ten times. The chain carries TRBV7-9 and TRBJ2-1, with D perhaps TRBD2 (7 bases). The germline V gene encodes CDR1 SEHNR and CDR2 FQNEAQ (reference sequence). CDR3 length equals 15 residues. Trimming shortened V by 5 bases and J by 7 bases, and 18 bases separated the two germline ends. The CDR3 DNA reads TGTGCCAGCAGCCAACTCGGGGGGCTCGGGAATGAGCAGTTCTTC. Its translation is CASSQLGGLGNEQFF. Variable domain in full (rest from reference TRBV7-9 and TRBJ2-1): DTGVSQNPRHKITKRGQNVTFRCDPISEHNRLYWYRQTLGQGPEFLTYFQNEAQLEKSRLLSDRFSAERPKGSFSTLEIQRTEQGDSAMYLCASSQLGGLGNEQFFGPGTRLTVL.

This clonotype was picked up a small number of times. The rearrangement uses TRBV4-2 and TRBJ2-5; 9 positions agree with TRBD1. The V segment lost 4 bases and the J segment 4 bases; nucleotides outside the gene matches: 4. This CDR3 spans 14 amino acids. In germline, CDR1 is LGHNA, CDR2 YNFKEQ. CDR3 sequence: CASSPTGQGETQYF. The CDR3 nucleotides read TGTGCCAGCAGCCCCACGGGACAGGGAGAGACCCAGTACTTC.

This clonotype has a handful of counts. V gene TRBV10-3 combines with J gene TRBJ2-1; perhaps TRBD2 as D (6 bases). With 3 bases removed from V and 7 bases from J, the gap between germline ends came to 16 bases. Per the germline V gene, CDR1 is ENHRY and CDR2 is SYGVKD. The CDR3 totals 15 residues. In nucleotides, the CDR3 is TGTGCCATCAGTGAATTCGGGCAGGCGGGGAATGAGCAGTTCTTC. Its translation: CAISEFGQAGNEQFF.